Below, 16 T cell receptor beta chains from the same sample are listed, as sequenced in a study of T cells after yellow fever vaccination. TCRdb itself ran the 5' RACE reads through MiXCR, one entry per CDR3 protein. The sample has a few hundred thousand distinct CDR3 sequences; roughly 6.2% are singletons. The input for sequencing was PBMCs, taken 5 days after the yellow fever booster vaccination. The receptors derive from a man aged 30 to 39 who received the YFV17D yellow fever vaccine.

This clonotype was found a few times. V usage is TRBV2 and J usage is TRBJ2-3; TRBD1 might be the D (5 bases). This CDR3 contains 16 residues. CDR1 SNHLY and CDR2 FYNNEI come from the germline V gene. V lost 3 bases and J 0 bases, leaving 13 bases between the germline ends. CDR3 amino acids: CASSEISRQSTDTQYF. Here the CDR3 DNA reads TGTGCCAGCAGTGAGATAAGTCGACAGAGCACAGATACGCAGTATTTT.

The V gene is TRBV3-1, the J gene TRBJ2-1; tentatively, D is TRBD2 (5 bases). The V gene's germline CDR1 is LGHDT and CDR2 YNNKEL (reference sequence). The V gene lost 1 base and the J gene lost 9 bases, with 16 bases spanning the gap. The CDR3 covers 15 residues. The CDR3 DNA sequence: TGTGCCAGCAGCCAAGTGGTCCTAGCCGGTGGTGAGCAGTTCTTC. The encoded protein is CASSQVVLAGGEQFF.

This clonotype was found many times. The chain couples TRBV7-2 to TRBJ2-2; D might be TRBD2 (5 bases). This CDR3 comprises 16 residues. V dropped 0 bases and J dropped 1 base, with 9 bases sitting between them. Germline CDR1 SGHTA, CDR2 FQGNSA. CDR3 DNA sequence: TGTGCCAGCAGCTTAGCGCGACGGGAGAACACCGGGGAGCTGTTTTTT. This gives the protein CASSLARRENTGELFF.

This clonotype was found a few times. This rearrangement joins TRBV4-3 to TRBJ2-2; TRBD2 matches 7 bases. The V segment lost 2 bases and the J segment 2 bases; nucleotides outside the gene matches: 8. From germline, CDR1 is LGHNA and CDR2 YSLEER. The CDR3 extends over 17 amino acids. This chain's CDR3 is CASSQPSREVNTGELFF. CDR3 DNA: TGCGCCAGCAGCCAACCTAGTCGGGAGGTTAACACCGGGGAGCTGTTTTTT.

V gene TRBV27 combines with J gene TRBJ2-7; D remains unclear. V was pared by 10 bases and J by 6 bases, with 13 bases between. The V gene's germline CDR1 is MNHEY and CDR2 SMNVEV (reference sequence). This CDR3 spans 11 amino acids. CDR3: CATTKGPEQYF. The CDR3 DNA sequence: TGTGCCACCACCAAAGGGCCCGAGCAGTACTTC.

This clonotype was observed many times. The V call is TRBV20-1, the J call TRBJ2-7, with D perhaps TRBD1 or TRBD2 (5 bases each). Trimming removed 6 bases from V and 6 bases from J, with 21 bases in between. Germline V lookup: CDR1 DFQATT, CDR2 SNEGSKA (reference sequence). The CDR3 is 14 residues long. The CDR3 reads CSAPRDGRVGEQYF. In DNA, the CDR3 is TGCAGTGCCCCCCGGGACGGAAGGGTAGGCGAGCAGTACTTC.

The chain carries TRBV25-1 and TRBJ1-6; D remains unclear. This CDR3 spans 13 amino acids. Trimming took 2 bases from V and 5 from J, leaving 4 bases between them. CDR1 and CDR2 (germline): MGHDK, SYGVNS. The CDR3 bases are TGTGCCAGCAGTGAACAGAATAATTCACCCCTCCACTTT. It codes for CASSEQNNSPLHF.

This clonotype was counted many times. Here the CDR3 reads CSATGVRGLGETQYF. In nucleotides, the CDR3 is TGCAGTGCTACCGGAGTGAGGGGGCTGGGGGAGACCCAGTACTTC. J is TRBJ2-5 and V is TRBV20-1, with 7 bases lining up with TRBD1. The germline V gene encodes CDR1 DFQATT and CDR2 SNEGSKA (reference sequence). The V segment lost 4 bases and the J segment 5 bases; nucleotides outside the gene matches: 13. The CDR3 contains 15 residues.

This clonotype was picked up many times. This chain links TRBV27 with TRBJ2-4; possibly TRBD1 or TRBD2 for D (6 bases each). CDR3 size: 14 residues. Trimming stripped 8 bases from V and 9 bases from J, with 20 bases between. In germline, CDR1 is MNHEY, CDR2 SMNVEV (reference sequence). In DNA form, the CDR3 reads TGTGCCAGCCGGCAAGGAGGGGGGTTTAGCATTCAGTACTTC. Its translation is CASRQGGGFSIQYF.

As to this clonotype: A much larger clone is a single base away; this may be a read error. This rearrangement joins TRBV9 to TRBJ2-5; 13 nucleotides align to TRBD2. The CDR3 runs 15 residues. The trim removed 2 bases at V and 4 bases at J, leaving 2 bases unmatched. CDR1 SGDLS and CDR2 YYNGEE come from the germline V gene. The CDR3 DNA follows: TGTGCCAGCAGCGTGGGACTAGCGGGAAGAGAGACCCAGTACTTC. As protein: CASSVGLAGRETQYF.

In its sample, this clonotype was seen many times. The chain couples TRBV12-3 or TRBV12-4 to TRBJ2-7, with no clear D. The CDR3 sequence is 14 residues long. Trimming removed 6 bases at V and 0 bases at J, with 12 bases between. The CDR3 spells CASSHGRFSYEQYF. The CDR3 coding sequence is TGTGCCAGCAGCCATGGACGGTTCTCCTACGAGCAGTACTTC.

J is TRBJ2-7 and V is TRBV12-5; D is possibly TRBD2 (6 bases). The germline V gene has CDR1 LGHNT and CDR2 FRNRAP. V lost 1 base to trimming and J lost 6 bases, with 7 bases between them. The CDR3 contains 12 residues. CDR3 sequence: CASGLAGGEQYF. The CDR3 region has the DNA TGTGCTAGTGGTTTGGCCGGGGGCGAGCAGTACTTC.

This clonotype was picked up a small number of times. The rearrangement links TRBV5-1 to TRBJ1-2; 10 positions agree with TRBD1. J lost 8 bases, V lost 4 bases, and 5 bases had no gene match. Per germline, CDR1 SGHRS and CDR2 YFSETQ. There are 13 residues in the CDR3. The CDR3 DNA reads TGCGCCAGCAGCCCCGGGACAGGGGAAGGCTACACCTTC. Translating it yields CASSPGTGEGYTF. The complete variable domain, with remaining parts taken from reference TRBV5-1 and TRBJ1-2, reads KAGVTQTPRYLIKTRGQQVTLSCSPISGHRSVSWYQQTPGQGLQFLFEYFSETQRNKGNFPGRFSGRQFSNSRSEMNVSTLELGDSALYLCASSPGTGEGYTFGSGTRLTVV.

This clonotype has at least ten counts. The chain has TRBV6-1 and TRBJ2-5, with a weak D call TRBD1 (6 bases). Germline CDR1 and CDR2: MNHNS and SASEGT. The ends were cut back, 6 bases at V and 6 bases at J, with 20 bases in the middle. CDR3 length: 15 amino acids. The CDR3 bases are TGTGCCAGCAGCCCCACCCAGGGGTCGGGAAAGACCCAGTACTTC. Translation gives CASSPTQGSGKTQYF.

This clonotype was recorded at least ten times. V and J are TRBV20-1 and TRBJ2-1; D ambiguous. V gave up 5 bases and J gave up 3 bases, with 11 bases separating them. The CDR3 has 13 amino acids. Germline V lookup: CDR1 DFQATT, CDR2 SNEGSKA (reference sequence). CDR3 sequence: CSAPRHVYNEQFF. The CDR3 bases are TGCAGTGCTCCACGACACGTCTACAATGAGCAGTTCTTC.

This clonotype appeared many times. CDR3 DNA: TGTGCCAGCAGCCGAGACCCGACGGTAAACACTGAAGCTTTCTTT. Its protein is CASSRDPTVNTEAFF. The chain has TRBV4-2 and TRBJ1-1; D is undetermined. V was pared by 4 bases and J by 2 bases, with 14 bases between. The CDR3 contains 15 residues. Germline CDR1 is LGHNA and CDR2 is YNFKEQ.